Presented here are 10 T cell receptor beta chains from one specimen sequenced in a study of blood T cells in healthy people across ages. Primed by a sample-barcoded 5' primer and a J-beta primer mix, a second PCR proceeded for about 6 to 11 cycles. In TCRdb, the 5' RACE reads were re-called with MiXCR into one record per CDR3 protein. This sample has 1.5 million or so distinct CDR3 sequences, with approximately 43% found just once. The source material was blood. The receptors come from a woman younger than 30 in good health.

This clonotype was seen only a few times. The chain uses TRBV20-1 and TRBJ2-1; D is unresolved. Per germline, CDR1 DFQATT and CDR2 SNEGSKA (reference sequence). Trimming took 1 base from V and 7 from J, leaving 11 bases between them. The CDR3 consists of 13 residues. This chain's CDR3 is CSARVGVVNEQFF. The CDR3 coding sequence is TGCAGTGCTAGAGTCGGTGTAGTTAATGAGCAGTTCTTC.

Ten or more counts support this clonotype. As DNA, the CDR3 is TGCAGTGCTAGAGATCGGGTAGGGTTTGGGCAGCCCCAGCATTTT. As protein: CSARDRVGFGQPQHF. The V and J genes are TRBV20-1 and TRBJ1-5; D not resolved. Trimming took off 0 bases at V and 7 bases at J, with 16 bases between the two ends. The germline V gene encodes CDR1 DFQATT and CDR2 SNEGSKA (reference sequence). The CDR3 is 15 residues long.

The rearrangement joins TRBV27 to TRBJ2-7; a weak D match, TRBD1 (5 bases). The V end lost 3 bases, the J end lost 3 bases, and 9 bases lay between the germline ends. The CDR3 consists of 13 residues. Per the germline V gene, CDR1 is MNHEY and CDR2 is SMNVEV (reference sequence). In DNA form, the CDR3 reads TGTGCCAGCAGTTTGGGGCTATACTACGAGCAGTACTTC. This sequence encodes CASSLGLYYEQYF.

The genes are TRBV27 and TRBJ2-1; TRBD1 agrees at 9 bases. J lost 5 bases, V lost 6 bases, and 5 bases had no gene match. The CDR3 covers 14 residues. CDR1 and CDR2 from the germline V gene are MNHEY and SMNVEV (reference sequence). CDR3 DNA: TGTGCCAGCAGCCCACAGGGGGCGGACAATGAGCAGTTCTTC. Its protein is CASSPQGADNEQFF.

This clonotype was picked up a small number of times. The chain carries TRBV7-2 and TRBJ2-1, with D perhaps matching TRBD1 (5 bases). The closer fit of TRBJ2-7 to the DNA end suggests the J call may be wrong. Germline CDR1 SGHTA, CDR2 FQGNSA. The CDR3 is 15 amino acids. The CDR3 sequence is CASSLTDNSYNEQYF. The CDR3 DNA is TGTGCCAGCAGCTTAACGGACAACTCATACAATGAGCAGTACTTC.

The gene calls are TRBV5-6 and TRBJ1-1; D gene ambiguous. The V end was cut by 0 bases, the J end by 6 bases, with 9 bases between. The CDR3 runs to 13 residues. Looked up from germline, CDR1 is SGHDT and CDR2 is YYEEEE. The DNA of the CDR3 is TGTGCCAGCAGCTTGGGGTCAGCTGCTGAAGCTTTCTTT. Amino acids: CASSLGSAAEAFF.

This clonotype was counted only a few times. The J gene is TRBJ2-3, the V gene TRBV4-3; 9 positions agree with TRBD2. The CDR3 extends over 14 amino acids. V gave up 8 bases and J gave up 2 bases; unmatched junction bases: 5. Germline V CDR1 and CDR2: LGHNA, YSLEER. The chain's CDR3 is CASWREGLTDTQYF. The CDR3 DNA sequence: TGCGCCAGCTGGCGGGAGGGCCTCACAGATACGCAGTATTTT.

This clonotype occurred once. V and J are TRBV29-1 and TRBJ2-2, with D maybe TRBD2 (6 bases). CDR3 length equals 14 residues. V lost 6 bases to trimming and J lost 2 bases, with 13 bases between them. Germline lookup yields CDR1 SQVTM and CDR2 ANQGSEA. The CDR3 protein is CSVARDFNTGELFF. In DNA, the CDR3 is TGCAGCGTGGCCCGGGACTTCAACACCGGGGAGCTGTTTTTT.

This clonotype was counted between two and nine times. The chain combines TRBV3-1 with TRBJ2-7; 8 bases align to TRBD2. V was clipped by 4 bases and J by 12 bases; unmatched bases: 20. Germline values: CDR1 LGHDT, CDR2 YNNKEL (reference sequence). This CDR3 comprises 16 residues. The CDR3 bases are TGTGCCAGCAGCCTCAGCTACATCCCGGGACTAGGGTGGCTGTACTTC. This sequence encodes CASSLSYIPGLGWLYF.

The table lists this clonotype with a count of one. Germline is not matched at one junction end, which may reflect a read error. Here the CDR3 DNA reads TGTGCCATCAGCAGAGATAAATTGGGGGAGCAGTACTTC. As protein: CAISRDKLGEQYF. The chain recombines TRBV15 with TRBJ2-4; D possibly matches TRBD1 or TRBD2 (5 bases each). The CDR3 is made up of 13 amino acids. From germline, CDR1 is LNHNV and CDR2 YYDKDF (reference sequence).